This T cell receptor beta chain was profiled in a study of shared T cell receptors in the human thymus. This clone was picked up a small number of times. Some clones are missing from TCRdb's copy, which holds only in-frame ones; the method was immunoSEQ multiplex PCR. Of 550,000 to 800,000 clones listed, 70% to 90% are singletons. CDR1 is MDHEN and CDR2 is SYDVKM in the germline V gene. This CDR3 contains 14 residues. Trimming took 6 bases from V and 6 from J, leaving 15 bases between them. The data also belong to a second study, concerning human thymus T cells.

The TCR sequence derives from a girl under two years old with a congenital heart defect. This sequence joins TRBV28 and TRBJ2-1, with D tentatively TRBD2 (6 bases). The material sequenced was thymocytes. The CDR3 DNA follows: TGTGCCAGCAGCTCCGAAGCGGGCGGCAATGAGCAGTTCTTC. It codes for CASSSEAGGNEQFF.